This T cell receptor (beta chain) was recovered during a study of OX40 agonist ivuxolimab in advanced cancers. Overall study: Ivuxolimab is a fully human IgG2 antibody that activates OX40 (CD134). Patients received intravenous ivuxolimab every 2 weeks at 0.01 to 10 mg/kg. Participants, around 80% male, averaged approximately 60 years of age, ranging from about 23 to 90.

V lost 4 bases to trimming and J lost 3 bases, with 11 bases between them. Per germline, CDR1 SGDLS and CDR2 YYNGEE. The CDR3 has 13 amino acids. Blood got drawn at baseline, again on cycle 4 day 1, and then on cycle 7 day 1. Assay: immunoSEQ multiplex PCR; the TCRdb copy retains only in-frame clones and omits some. The sample holds 50,000 to 65,000 clones, approximately 91% seen once. This material consisted of CD4+ or CD8+ T cells sorted from blood, taken in a trial of the OX40 agonist ivuxolimab. The source is an adult with an advanced solid tumor such as melanoma, head and neck, liver or kidney cancer. The rearrangement links TRBV9 to TRBJ2-7, with D possibly TRBD1 on 6 matching bases. CDR3 protein: CASSSQGNYEQYF. DNA for the CDR3: TGTGCCAGCAGCTCACAGGGTAACTACGAGCAGTACTTC. Filled out from reference TRBV9 and TRBJ2-7, the complete variable domain reads DSGVTQTPKHLITATGQRVTLRCSPRSGDLSVYWYQQSLDQGLQFLIQYYNGEERAKGNILERFSAQQFPDLHSELNLSSLELGDSALYFCASSSQGNYEQYFGPGTRLTVT.